The 24 T cell receptor beta chains reported below all come from one sample, sequenced in a study of cytomegalovirus exposure and HLA in healthy donors. The PCR was carried out with 60 Vbeta primers and 13 Jbeta primers. Some clones are missing from TCRdb's copy, which holds only in-frame ones; the method was immunoSEQ multiplex PCR. The sample holds about 160,000 clones, over 75% seen once. The sample comprised PBMCs. The receptors come from a young woman in good health and CMV-seronegative.

The gene calls are TRBV10-1 and TRBJ2-5; 7 bases line up with TRBD1. J gave up 1 base and V 3 bases, and 2 bases lay outside the gene matches. The CDR3 length is 14 residues. Germline V lookup: CDR1 WNHNN, CDR2 SYGVQD (reference sequence). The CDR3 spells CASSDWDSQETQYF. DNA for the CDR3: TGCGCCAGCAGTGATTGGGACAGCCAAGAGACCCAGTACTTC.

V is TRBV7-9 and J is TRBJ2-7, with 10 positions matching TRBD2. From germline, CDR1 is SEHNR and CDR2 FQNEAQ (reference sequence). The CDR3 covers 14 residues. V gave up 4 bases and J gave up 3 bases; unmatched junction bases: 3. In DNA, the CDR3 is TGTGCCAGCAGCTCCCGGACTAGCGGCTACGAGCAGTACTTC. Its translation: CASSSRTSGYEQYF.

V gene TRBV28 combines with J gene TRBJ2-5; a weak D match, TRBD1 (5 bases). The CDR3 loop spans 13 amino acids. V was shortened by 2 bases and J by 6 bases, with 10 bases between the two germline ends. Per the germline V gene, CDR1 is MDHEN and CDR2 is SYDVKM. Here the CDR3 DNA reads TGTGCCAGCAGTTTACAAGGGGTCAAGACCCAGTACTTC. It translates to CASSLQGVKTQYF.

V and J are TRBV30 and TRBJ1-5, with TRBD1 matching 8 bases. The CDR3 contains 14 residues. V lost 4 bases and J lost 2; bases outside the gene matches: 4. In germline, CDR1 is GTSNPN, CDR2 SVGIG (reference sequence). CDR3 DNA: TGTGCCTGGACCCCGGGACAGGGCAATCAGCCCCAGCATTTT. This translates into CAWTPGQGNQPQHF.

There are a few counts of this clone. One end of the junction fails to match germline, which may point to a read error. The chain recombines TRBV7-9 with TRBJ1-1; D ambiguous. Per germline, CDR1 SEHNR and CDR2 FQNEAQ (reference sequence). The CDR3 extends over 12 amino acids. The CDR3 DNA reads TGTTCCAGCAGCTTAGTGAGCACTGAAGCTTTCTTT. Its translation: CSSSLVSTEAFF.

This clone occurred once. CDR3 sequence (DNA): TGTGCCAGCAGTTACTCGAGAGATGTGATATACAATGAGCAGTTCTTC. Translation: CASSYSRDVIYNEQFF. J is TRBJ2-1 and V is TRBV6-5, with D uncertain. The CDR3 is 16 amino acids. CDR1 and CDR2 from the germline V gene are MNHEY and SVGAGI. The ends were cut back, 0 bases at V and 4 bases at J, with 13 bases in the middle.

This chain links TRBV6-5 with TRBJ2-7, with 9 bases that match TRBD1. The CDR3 extends over 14 amino acids. The V gene end was trimmed by 5 bases and the J gene end by 5 bases; junction bases not matched to a gene: 7. Per the germline V gene, CDR1 is MNHEY and CDR2 is SVGAGI. The CDR3 region has the DNA TGTGCCAGCAGTCGGGACAGGGCCTTTGACGAGCAGTACTTC. Protein: CASSRDRAFDEQYF.

A few counts support this clone. The gene calls are TRBV7-9 and TRBJ1-4; TRBD1 matches 7 bases. V shed 5 bases and J 5 bases; nucleotides not matched to a gene: 11. CDR3 size: 16 residues. Germline V CDR1 and CDR2: SEHNR, FQNEAQ (reference sequence). The CDR3 loop reads CASSPPRQGQNEKLFF. For the CDR3, the DNA is TGTGCCAGCAGCCCGCCTAGACAGGGTCAGAATGAAAAACTGTTTTTT.

The rearrangement links TRBV11-2 to TRBJ2-7, with D maybe TRBD1 (5 bases). Trimming pared 5 bases from V and 2 bases from J, leaving 16 bases between. This CDR3 region has 15 residues. Looked up from germline, CDR1 is SGHAT and CDR2 is FQNNGV. In DNA, the CDR3 is TGTGCCAGCAGCATACCATACGGACAAACCTACGAGCAGTACTTC. It yields the protein CASSIPYGQTYEQYF.

A remark on this clone: The identical CDR3 is also encoded by other nucleotide sequences in the sample. The chain employs TRBV2 and TRBJ2-5; D may be TRBD1 (6 bases). Trimming stripped 4 bases from V and 5 bases from J, with 17 bases between. The germline gives CDR1 SNHLY, CDR2 FYNNEI. The CDR3 spans 15 residues. The CDR3 loop is CASSVRQDRMETQYF. CDR3 DNA: TGTGCCAGCAGTGTTCGACAGGATAGGATGGAGACCCAGTACTTC.

This chain joins TRBV18 and TRBJ2-3; 10 positions agree with TRBD2. There are 19 residues in the CDR3. V shed 2 bases and J 4 bases; nucleotides not matched to a gene: 15. Germline V gene lookup returns CDR1 KGHSH and CDR2 LQKENI. CDR3 amino acids: CASSPASGSRIRSADTQYF. The CDR3 nucleotides read TGTGCCAGCTCACCAGCTAGCGGGAGCCGGATACGTTCTGCAGATACGCAGTATTTT.

The CDR3 spells CASRGGLAGAKNIQYF. For the CDR3, the DNA is TGTGCCAGCAGGGGGGGACTAGCGGGAGCCAAAAACATTCAGTACTTC. The V call is TRBV2, the J call TRBJ2-4; TRBD2 matches 12 bases. The J segment lost 0 bases and the V segment lost 6 bases, leaving 3 bases of the junction unmatched. The CDR3 has 16 amino acids. Germline values: CDR1 SNHLY, CDR2 FYNNEI.

The chain recombines TRBV2 with TRBJ1-5, with TRBD1 as a possible D gene (5 bases). The V end lost 3 bases, the J end lost 3 bases, and 12 bases lay between the germline ends. Germline V gene data show CDR1 as SNHLY and CDR2 as FYNNEI. There are 15 residues in the CDR3. The CDR3 reads CASSETAGYNQPQHF. The CDR3 DNA reads as TGTGCCAGCAGTGAGACGGCAGGGTACAATCAGCCCCAGCATTTT.

This clone was counted a few times. This CDR3 is CAWSSRGGSQPQHF. CDR3 bases: TGTGCCTGGAGTTCGAGGGGGGGGAGCCAGCCCCAGCATTTT. V is TRBV30 and J is TRBJ1-5, with D possibly matching TRBD1 (6 bases). The V end was cut by 2 bases, the J end by 7 bases, with 15 bases between. This CDR3 comprises 14 residues. Germline lookup yields CDR1 GTSNPN and CDR2 SVGIG (reference sequence).

CDR3 DNA: TGTGCCAGCAGCTTAGGTCTATACTCTGGAAACACCATATATTTT. It codes for CASSLGLYSGNTIYF. The rearrangement uses TRBV7-8 and TRBJ1-3; D ambiguous. Germline loops: CDR1 SGHVS, CDR2 FQNEAQ. Trimming removed 1 base at V and 0 bases at J, with 7 bases between. This CDR3 has 15 amino acids.

The chain combines TRBV4-1 with TRBJ2-7; 12 nucleotides align to TRBD2. CDR3 length: 17 residues. V was clipped by 1 base and J by 1 base; unmatched bases: 5. In germline, CDR1 is MGHRA, CDR2 YSYEKL. In DNA form, the CDR3 reads TGCGCCAGCAGCCAAGTTGCACTAGCGGGAGGATCCTACGAGCAGTACTTC. Translation gives CASSQVALAGGSYEQYF.

This chain connects TRBV9 to TRBJ2-1; 8 bases match TRBD1. V lost 3 bases to trimming and J lost 7 bases; unmatched junction nucleotides: 9. The germline V gene has CDR1 SGDLS and CDR2 YYNGEE. The CDR3 extends over 15 amino acids. CDR3 sequence (DNA): TGTGCCAGCAGCGCAGACAGGGGATCTTATAATGAGCAGTTCTTC. This gives the protein CASSADRGSYNEQFF.

This clone showed up just a few times. V gene TRBV7-2 combines with J gene TRBJ2-5; TRBD2 might be the D (6 bases). Germline V gene lookup returns CDR1 SGHTA and CDR2 FQGNSA. Trimming took 5 bases from V and 5 from J, leaving 24 bases between them. The CDR3 extends over 17 amino acids. The CDR3 bases are TGTGCCAGCAGCGCGGAGGGCCGCCTCGCTTTACGGGAGACCCAGTACTTC. It specifies CASSAEGRLALRETQYF.

This sequence joins TRBV18 and TRBJ2-7; tentative D call: TRBD1 (8 bases). The ends were cut back, 0 bases at V and 6 bases at J, with 12 bases in the middle. There are 14 residues in the CDR3. Germline CDR1 KGHSH, CDR2 LQKENI. The CDR3 region is CASSPPNRGGEQYF. The CDR3, as DNA: TGTGCCAGCTCACCACCGAACAGGGGGGGCGAGCAGTACTTC.

The V gene is TRBV18, the J gene TRBJ1-2, with unresolved D. Looked up from germline, CDR1 is KGHSH and CDR2 is LQKENI. This CDR3 has 14 residues. Deletions cut 2 bases from V and 4 bases from J, with 11 bases between. The CDR3 region is CASSPERLAYGYTF. The DNA for the CDR3 is TGTGCCAGCTCACCAGAGAGGCTGGCCTATGGCTACACCTTC.

This clone was observed a few times. This sequence joins TRBV9 and TRBJ2-7; the match to TRBD2 covers 8 bases. The CDR3 is 16 residues long. From germline, CDR1 is SGDLS and CDR2 YYNGEE. V lost 0 bases to trimming and J lost 7 bases; unmatched junction nucleotides: 12. CDR3 coding DNA: TGTGCCAGCAGCGTAGGGGGGCTAGCGGGCTTGGGTGAGCAGTACTTC. It specifies CASSVGGLAGLGEQYF.

This chain connects TRBV11-2 to TRBJ2-5; D possibly corresponds to TRBD2 (6 bases). The DNA end is more similar to TRBJ2-7, so the J call may be wrong. Looked up from germline, CDR1 is SGHAT and CDR2 is FQNNGV. This CDR3 is 15 amino acids long. This chain's CDR3 is CASSLEGLLSYEQYF. The CDR3 DNA follows: TGTGCCAGCAGCTTAGAGGGACTCCTCTCCTACGAGCAGTACTTC.

This sequence joins TRBV7-2 and TRBJ1-5; D uncertain. The V gene lost 1 base and the J gene lost 4 bases, with 5 bases spanning the gap. Germline CDR1 is SGHTA and CDR2 is FQGNSA. CDR3 length equals 13 residues. CDR3 residues: CASSLDSNQPQHF. Written as DNA, the CDR3 is TGTGCCAGCAGCTTAGACAGTAATCAGCCCCAGCATTTT.

Here the CDR3 reads CASRGTGGYTGELFF. DNA for the CDR3: TGCGCCAGCAGGGGGACAGGGGGTTACACCGGGGAGCTGTTTTTT. V gene TRBV4-1 combines with J gene TRBJ2-2; 11 positions agree with TRBD1. The CDR3 is made up of 15 amino acids. Germline CDR1 MGHRA, CDR2 YSYEKL. Germline trimming cut 6 bases from V and 3 bases from J; bases unmatched to any gene: 3.